This TCR beta chain is drawn from a study of T cells after yellow fever vaccination. V was trimmed by 0 bases and J by 4 bases, leaving 13 bases between them. The germline gives CDR1 SGHRS, CDR2 YFSETQ. This CDR3 is 15 amino acids long. This clonotype was seen only a few times. Antigen: not known. Making TCR cDNA involved 5'RACE template switching, which added UMIs and a universal primer site. TCRdb re-called the 5' RACE reads with MiXCR, one entry per CDR3 protein. Of roughly 310,000 distinct CDR3 sequences listed, 8% to 10% are singletons. General study results and limits: Contaminants from the bulk population, in the form of abundant clonotypes, could be found in FACS-sorted repertoires.

The clonotype comes from a man between 18 and 35 years old who received the YFV17D yellow fever vaccine. The rearrangement uses TRBV5-1 and TRBJ2-5, with TRBD1 as a possible D gene (6 bases). The sample here was PBMCs, taken on the day of the first yellow fever vaccination. The CDR3 DNA sequence: TGCGCCAGCAGCTTGGCCCCCGGACAGACAGAGACCCAGTACTTC. Encoded protein: CASSLAPGQTETQYF.